The 26 T cell receptor beta chains below all came from one sample that was sequenced in a study of metastatic and nonmetastatic thyroid tumors. Each patient went into thyroid surgery without having received any treatment. TCRdb re-called clones via MiXCR from the PCR reads. The data contain 91,000 or so clones, more than 9.5% of them singletons. The sample comprised blood. The receptors shown here come from a female donor with papillary thyroid cancer or a benign thyroid nodule (not recorded which). Some clones in this sample may be carry-over from other donors' samples.

This clone was seen many times. The chain uses TRBV19 and TRBJ2-7, with D uncertain. The CDR3 spans 13 residues. Trimming removed 8 bases from V and 0 bases from J, with 11 bases in between. Germline V gene data show CDR1 as LNHDA and CDR2 as SQIVND (reference sequence). Here the CDR3 DNA reads TGTGCCAGTTCCCGTCCGGGCTCCTACGAGCAGTACTTC. It encodes CASSRPGSYEQYF.

In this sample, this clone turned up many times. This sequence joins TRBV19 and TRBJ1-1, with unresolved D. Germline CDR1 is LNHDA and CDR2 is SQIVND (reference sequence). The CDR3 contains 11 residues. Deletions cut 7 bases from V and 5 bases from J, with 8 bases between. The CDR3 DNA sequence: TGTGCCAGTACTGGGTGGACTGAAGCTTTCTTT. This sequence encodes CASTGWTEAFF.

This clone was seen at least ten times. The CDR3 loop reads CASSILQGALNEQYF. Written as DNA, the CDR3 is TGTGCCAGCAGCATATTACAGGGGGCTCTAAACGAGCAGTACTTC. The chain carries TRBV27 and TRBJ2-7, with TRBD1 matching over 9 bases. The V gene's germline CDR1 is MNHEY and CDR2 SMNVEV (reference sequence). There are 15 residues in the CDR3. With V trimmed by 6 bases and J by 5 bases, 11 bases remained unmatched.

This clone was seen at least ten times. The rearrangement uses TRBV3-1 and TRBJ1-2; 9 positions match TRBD1. This CDR3 is built from 15 residues. V lost 0 bases to trimming and J lost 8 bases; unmatched junction nucleotides: 7. Germline V gene lookup returns CDR1 LGHDT and CDR2 YNNKEL (reference sequence). CDR3 in DNA: TGTGCCAGCAGCCAAGATCGGGGGACAGGGAGAGGCTACACCTTC. Its protein product is CASSQDRGTGRGYTF. The entire variable domain, with the rest obtained from reference TRBV3-1 and TRBJ1-2, is as follows: DTAVSQTPKYLVTQMGNDKSIKCEQNLGHDTMYWYKQDSKKFLKIMFSYNNKELIINETVPNRFSPKSPDKAHLNLHINSLELGDSAVYFCASSQDRGTGRGYTFGSGTRLTVV.

Many counts were recorded for this clone. CDR3 residues: CASSVDASGSHEQYF. The CDR3 nucleotides are TGTGCCAGCAGCGTAGACGCTAGCGGGAGCCACGAGCAGTACTTC. J is TRBJ2-7 and V is TRBV9, with 10 bases matching TRBD2. Germline values: CDR1 SGDLS, CDR2 YYNGEE. V lost 0 bases, J lost 5 bases, and 5 bases stayed unmatched. The CDR3 sequence is 15 residues long.

In this sample, this clone turned up many times. V usage is TRBV20-1 and J usage is TRBJ1-1; 8 bases line up with TRBD1. Germline assignment: CDR1 DFQATT and CDR2 SNEGSKA (reference sequence). V shed 3 bases and J 7 bases; nucleotides not matched to a gene: 7. This CDR3 is built from 13 residues. The CDR3 loop reads CSASGQGASEAFF. The CDR3 nucleotides are TGCAGTGCTAGTGGGCAGGGGGCCAGTGAAGCTTTCTTT.

This clone was counted many times. This sequence joins TRBV12-3 or TRBV12-4 and TRBJ2-1, with D tentatively TRBD2 (5 bases). The CDR3 is made up of 14 amino acids. The V and J ends lost 1 base and 7 bases respectively, with 11 bases between them. CDR3 DNA: TGTGCCAGCAGTTTAGATGCCCGAGGGAATGAGCAGTTCTTC. Its protein is CASSLDARGNEQFF.

This clone was recorded a few times. This may stem from a read error, because a much larger clone lies one nucleotide away. This rearrangement joins TRBV5-6 to TRBJ1-2; the D is unclear. This CDR3 spans 13 amino acids. Germline values: CDR1 SGHDT, CDR2 YYEEEE. V lost 0 bases to trimming and J lost 1 base, with 4 bases between them. CDR3 loop: CASSLGGNYGYTF. CDR3 DNA: TGTGCCAGCAGCTTGGGCGGTAACTATGGCTACACCTTC.

This clone has only a few counts. The chain couples TRBV6-2 or TRBV6-3 to TRBJ2-7; 7 nucleotides match TRBD1. The CDR3 runs to 15 residues. The junction had 6 bases not matched to a gene; V was cut back by 2 bases and J by 2 bases. The germline V gene has CDR1 MNHEY and CDR2 SVGEGT. The CDR3 spells CASSYPTGKPYEQYF. The CDR3 DNA is TGTGCCAGCAGTTACCCGACAGGGAAGCCCTACGAGCAGTACTTC.

This clone was picked up many times. The chain is built from TRBV28 and TRBJ2-6, with a possible D match to TRBD1 (6 bases). The germline gives CDR1 MDHEN, CDR2 SYDVKM. The CDR3 extends over 14 amino acids. V lost 9 bases and J 0 bases, leaving 9 bases between the germline ends. The CDR3 is CASRQVSGANVLTF. The CDR3 DNA reads as TGTGCCAGTCGACAGGTCTCTGGGGCCAACGTCCTGACTTTC. Using reference TRBV28 and TRBJ2-6 for the parts outside the CDR3, the full variable domain is DVKVTQSSRYLVKRTGEKVFLECVQDMDHENMFWYRQDPGLGLRLIYFSYDVKMKEKGDIPEGYSVSREKKERFSLILESASTNQTSMYLCASRQVSGANVLTFGAGSRLTVL.

At least ten counts were recorded for this clone. The chain recombines TRBV19 with TRBJ2-7; D possibly matches TRBD1 or TRBD2 (5 bases each). Germline-derived CDR1 and CDR2 are LNHDA and SQIVND (reference sequence). This CDR3 comprises 15 residues. The ends were cut back, 4 bases at V and 6 bases at J, with 19 bases in the middle. CDR3 region: CASSNTFGAVVEQYF. DNA of the CDR3: TGTGCCAGTAGTAACACCTTCGGGGCAGTGGTCGAGCAGTACTTC.

This clone was counted between two and nine times. This chain connects TRBV7-3 to TRBJ1-1; possibly TRBD1 for D (5 bases). The ends were cut back, 3 bases at V and 4 bases at J, with 6 bases in the middle. The germline gives CDR1 SGHTA, CDR2 FQGTGA. The length of the CDR3 is 12 residues. CDR3 nucleotides: TGTGCCAGCAGCTTGGGGGTCACTGAAGCTTTCTTT. Residues: CASSLGVTEAFF.

In this sample, this clone turned up many times. The junction departs from the called germline gene at one end, perhaps through a read error. V gene TRBV6-2 or TRBV6-3 combines with J gene TRBJ1-1; 9 nucleotides line up with TRBD1. This CDR3 region has 13 residues. Per germline, CDR1 MNHEY and CDR2 SVGEGT. CDR3 region: CAGRSGTGSEAFF. CDR3 in DNA: TGTGCCGGCAGATCCGGGACAGGGTCTGAAGCTTTCTTT.

The sample holds many counts of this clone. V gene TRBV27 combines with J gene TRBJ2-5; a possible D gene is TRBD2 (6 bases). Germline V gene lookup returns CDR1 MNHEY and CDR2 SMNVEV (reference sequence). The CDR3 extends over 14 amino acids. With 6 bases removed from V and 5 bases from J, the gap between germline ends came to 16 bases. The CDR3 is CASSRGGTEETQYF. CDR3 bases: TGTGCCAGCAGCCGTGGCGGGACTGAGGAGACCCAGTACTTC.

This clone came up many times. J is TRBJ1-1 and V is TRBV6-1; D ambiguous. Germline loops: CDR1 MNHNS, CDR2 SASEGT. V was cut by 4 bases and J by 1 base, with 4 bases left in between. The CDR3 extends over 12 amino acids. The CDR3 bases are TGTGCCAGCAGTGGTCCGAACACTGAAGCTTTCTTT. Encoded protein: CASSGPNTEAFF.

About this clone: A read error may produce the germline difference seen at one junction end. The gene calls are TRBV20-1 and TRBJ2-7; D possibly corresponds to TRBD1 (5 bases). The length of the CDR3 is 16 residues. Germline V gene lookup returns CDR1 DFQATT and CDR2 SNEGSKA (reference sequence). CDR3 DNA: TGCATTGCTAGAAATCCTCTGACAGTGTCACGCAACGAGCAGTACTTC. This gives the protein CIARNPLTVSRNEQYF.

This clone was observed many times. The chain links TRBV5-4 to TRBJ2-3; D not certain. The CDR3 has 15 residues. V lost 2 bases to trimming and J lost 2 bases, with 12 bases between them. From germline, CDR1 is SGHNT and CDR2 YYREEE (reference sequence). CDR3 protein: CASSFGSTSTDTQYF. The CDR3 DNA is TGTGCCAGCAGCTTCGGCAGCACCTCCACAGATACGCAGTATTTT.

In this sample, this clone turned up many times. The CDR3 region is CASSPQGADYSNQPQHF. In DNA, the CDR3 is TGTGCCAGCAGTCCTCAGGGGGCCGACTATAGCAATCAGCCCCAGCATTTT. The chain carries TRBV12-3 or TRBV12-4 and TRBJ1-5, with TRBD1 matching 8 bases. V was clipped by 5 bases and J by 0 bases; unmatched bases: 9. The CDR3 runs to 17 residues.

This clone was seen many times. The chain couples TRBV7-2 to TRBJ2-5; D is undetermined. The ends were cut back, 6 bases at V and 4 bases at J, with 15 bases in the middle. The CDR3 length is 14 residues. Germline assignment: CDR1 SGHTA and CDR2 FQGNSA. In DNA form, the CDR3 reads TGTGCCAGCAGTCAATCCATGTCAGGAGAGACCCAGTACTTC. Protein sequence: CASSQSMSGETQYF.

The sample holds many counts of this clone. V and J are TRBV20-1 and TRBJ2-6; no definite D call. The CDR3 contains 14 residues. Trimming cost V 4 bases and J 1 base, with 8 bases left between them. Germline V lookup: CDR1 DFQATT, CDR2 SNEGSKA (reference sequence). CDR3 DNA: TGCAGTGCTATACCGTCTTCTGGGGCCAACGTCCTGACTTTC. This codes for CSAIPSSGANVLTF.

Worth noting for this clone: At one end, the junction sequence differs from germline, possibly due to a read error. This chain connects TRBV30 to TRBJ2-3; no firm D call. Germline CDR1 reads GTSNPN; CDR2 reads SVGIG (reference sequence). The CDR3 is 12 amino acids. The CDR3 protein is CAWSHSTDTQYF. CDR3 coding DNA: TGCGCCTGGAGCCATAGTACAGATACGCAGTATTTT.

The table lists this clone with many counts. The J gene is TRBJ2-7, the V gene TRBV6-2 or TRBV6-3; D remains ambiguous. Trimming stripped 2 bases from V and 2 bases from J, with 16 bases between. Germline CDR1 MNHEY, CDR2 SVGEGT. This CDR3 has 16 residues. The CDR3 coding sequence is TGTGCCAGCAGTTACCAAGGGCAGGACCTTACCTACGAGCAGTACTTC. Protein product: CASSYQGQDLTYEQYF.

Many counts were recorded for this clone. The chain employs TRBV24-1 and TRBJ2-1, with 8 positions matching TRBD2. The J segment lost 4 bases and the V segment lost 4 bases, leaving 11 bases of the junction unmatched. The CDR3 is 17 amino acids. CDR1 KGHDR and CDR2 SFDVKD come from the germline V gene. The CDR3 spells CATSDTQTSARYNEQFF. The CDR3, as DNA: TGTGCCACCAGTGACACCCAGACTAGCGCGAGGTACAATGAGCAGTTCTTC.

The chain is built from TRBV7-9 and TRBJ2-7; TRBD2 aligns across 7 bases. In germline, CDR1 is SEHNR, CDR2 FQNEAQ (reference sequence). V lost 5 bases, J lost 4 bases, and 11 bases stayed unmatched. The CDR3 runs to 15 residues. CDR3 loop: CASSPLRAGLYEQYF. The CDR3 DNA follows: TGTGCCAGCAGCCCACTGCGAGCGGGGTTATACGAGCAGTACTTC.

This clone was observed a handful of times. This sequence joins TRBV28 and TRBJ2-7; no clear D gene. CDR1 and CDR2 (germline): MDHEN, SYDVKM. The CDR3 extends over 15 amino acids. V lost 5 bases and J 3 bases, leaving 17 bases between the germline ends. CDR3: CASSPPPTSYYEQYF. CDR3 coding DNA: TGTGCCAGCAGTCCCCCACCTACGTCCTACTACGAGCAGTACTTC.

Only a few counts were recorded for this clone. This chain uses TRBV6-4 with TRBJ2-3, with 9 positions matching TRBD2. V gave up 2 bases and J gave up 3 bases; unmatched junction bases: 0. This CDR3 region has 14 residues. The germline V gene encodes CDR1 MRHNA and CDR2 SNTAGT. CDR3 residues: CASSDTSGTDTQYF. Here the CDR3 DNA reads TGTGCCAGCAGTGACACTAGCGGGACAGATACGCAGTATTTT.